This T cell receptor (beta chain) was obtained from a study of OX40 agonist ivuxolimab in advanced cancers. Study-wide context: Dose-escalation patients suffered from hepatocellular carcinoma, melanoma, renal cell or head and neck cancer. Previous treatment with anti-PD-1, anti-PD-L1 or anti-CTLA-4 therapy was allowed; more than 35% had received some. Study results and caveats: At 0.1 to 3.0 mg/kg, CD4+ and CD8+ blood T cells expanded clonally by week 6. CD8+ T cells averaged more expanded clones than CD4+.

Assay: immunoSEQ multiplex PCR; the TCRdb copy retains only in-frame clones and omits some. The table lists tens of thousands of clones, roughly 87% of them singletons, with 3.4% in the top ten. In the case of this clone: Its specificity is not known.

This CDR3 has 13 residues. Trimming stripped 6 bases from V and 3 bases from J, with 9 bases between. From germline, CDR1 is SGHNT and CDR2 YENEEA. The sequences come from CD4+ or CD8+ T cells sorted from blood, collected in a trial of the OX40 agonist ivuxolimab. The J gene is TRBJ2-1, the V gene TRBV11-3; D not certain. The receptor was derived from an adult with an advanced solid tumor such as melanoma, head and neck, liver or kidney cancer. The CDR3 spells CASRETDYNEQFF. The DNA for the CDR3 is TGTGCCAGCAGGGAAACAGACTACAATGAGCAGTTCTTC.